Below, one T cell receptor (beta chain) is given with its context. Its antigen remains undetermined. Per-base qualities were not stored, and no clone one base away is much larger. CD8 naive samples consisted of CD45RO-negative cells that were positively selected for CCR7, yielding a CD45RA+CCR7+ population without TemRA cells. The donors were healthy, HIV-negative adults with no recently reported acute infections or vaccinations. Every donor was a Caucasian adult residing in Nashville, Tennessee, USA. Blood was obtained by leukapheresis, after which PBMCs were separated by Ficoll-Histopaque density gradient centrifugation and cryopreserved in liquid nitrogen vapor phase. Purity and quantity of every magnetically sorted T cell population were checked by analytical flow cytometry. Each sorted fraction had its genomic DNA isolated and then quantified by UV absorbance on a Nanodrop 2000c. TCR CDR3 regions were amplified from genomic DNA by multiplex PCR using the deep immunoSEQ assay. Extracted genomic DNA from each cell subset was distributed evenly across all wells of several immunoSEQ 96-well plates, and each plate was treated as a replicate. For sorted subsets, each replicate PCR was loaded with 150 to 250 ng genomic DNA, equivalent to approximately 27,000 T cell genomes. Purified libraries were quantified with a Qubit 3.0 fluorometer, sized on a Bioanalyzer 2100, and re-quantified with the KAPA Library Quantification kit. Every immunoSEQ 96-well plate was sequenced on a separate single-read 150-cycle Illumina NextSeq 550 flow cell. As for the authors' bioinformatics: The immunoSEQ output contained only junctional sequences without quality scores, so filtering could not match that applied to full-length reads. Sequences were annotated with PyIR, a Python wrapper for IgBLAST v1.9, using IMGT germline references to assign V/J genes and CDR3. Reads were filtered out if the reads had weak V/J assignments (E-value above 1e-6), no CDR3, stop codons, out-of-frame junctions, or ambiguous translated residues. A V3J clonotype was defined by an identical inferred V gene, J gene, and CDR3 amino acid sequence. Percentage overlap between repertoires was calculated by dividing the number of shared unique clonotypes by the size of the smaller repertoire. Richness of each repertoire was evaluated using RTK rarefaction, the Chao1 estimator, and Recon v2.1 estimates of unobserved clonotypes. Generation probabilities were computed with OLGA for all TCRbeta clonotypes obtained by the gDNA method from several donors. The table was pulled from immuneACCESS by TCRdb, which kept in-frame rearrangements only. Such tables lose some clones; where checked, under half of the loss comes from unresolved V genes, and the rest has no known cause. From that table come the V and J calls and clone size; the DNA was used to work out D and trimming. The sample table lists millions of clones, about 92% of them with a count of one. More than 1.5% of the sample is taken by the ten largest.

The data were obtained in a study of shared clonotypes between healthy human individuals (dated by TCRdb to the early 2020s). Broadly, across the study: A few men and two women, aged 18 to 49 years, made up the cohort. For each donor, CD4 naive and CD4 memory were each run on three plates, CD8 naive on two plates, and CD8 memory on one plate. To estimate repertoire size and how much clonotypes are shared between individuals, the study performed deep sequencing of blood TCR repertoires from roughly five healthy adults. Different laboratories and diverse techniques were used to prepare libraries and sequence TCR repertoires, to increase sequencing depth and limit assay-specific biases. Leukapheresis yielded between about 0.94 and 8.9 billion PBMCs per donor.

Via the germline V gene (reference sequence), CDR1 is MNHEY and CDR2 SMNVEV. V trim: 5 bases; J trim: 6 bases; unmatched bases: 13. Counted from cysteine to phenylalanine, this CDR3 has 15 amino acids. The entry retains the CDR3 DNA only, 45 bases that are in frame from base 1. General study outcomes and caveats: Only blood was sampled, and tissue TCR repertoires likely differ from those in blood. Clonotypes shared by all four sorted-subset donors showed higher generation probabilities than non-shared clonotypes. Naive subsets generally had larger estimated clonotype richness than memory subsets. When four donors were compared, the shared fraction of clonotypes was roughly 4.8% for naive CD4, 3.5% to 4% for naive CD8, 2% to 2.5% for memory CD4, and 0.4% for memory CD8. Rarefaction of sorted-subset datasets indicated incomplete sequencing despite the large sequencing depth. The genetic and exposure-history diversity represented was limited by the small number of donors. Based on pairwise subsampling, the degree of clonotype sharing among donors was expected to be affected by sequencing depth.

Material for sequencing was naive CD8+ T cells from PBMCs. The label giving this sample's cell subset or site can be read as: CD45RA+CCR7+. The TCR originated in a man aged 18 to 30 in good health. Some clones in this sample may be carry-over from other donors' samples. The V and J genes are TRBV27 and TRBJ2-7, and TRBD2 aligns with 7 junction nucleotides. The CDR3 protein is CASSQLERREFEQYF. The DNA is TGTGCCAGCAGTCAACTCGAACGGCGGGAGTTCGAGCAGTACTTC.